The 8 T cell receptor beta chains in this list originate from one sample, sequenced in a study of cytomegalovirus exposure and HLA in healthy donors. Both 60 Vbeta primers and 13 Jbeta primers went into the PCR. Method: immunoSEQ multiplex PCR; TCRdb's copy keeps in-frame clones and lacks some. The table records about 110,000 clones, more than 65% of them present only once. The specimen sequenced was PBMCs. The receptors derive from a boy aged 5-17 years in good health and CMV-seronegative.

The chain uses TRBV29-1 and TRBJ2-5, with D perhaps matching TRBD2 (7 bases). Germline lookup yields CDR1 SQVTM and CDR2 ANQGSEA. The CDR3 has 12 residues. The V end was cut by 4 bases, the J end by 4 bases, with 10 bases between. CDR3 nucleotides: TGCAGCGTTGTAGGGGGGGCAGAGACCCAGTACTTC. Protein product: CSVVGGAETQYF.

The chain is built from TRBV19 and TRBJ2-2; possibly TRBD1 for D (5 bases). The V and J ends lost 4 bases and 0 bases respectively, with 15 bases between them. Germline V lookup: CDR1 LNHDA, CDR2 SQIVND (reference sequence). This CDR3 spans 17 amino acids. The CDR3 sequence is CASSKASRVTNTGELFF. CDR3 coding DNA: TGTGCCAGTAGTAAGGCATCCAGGGTAACGAACACCGGGGAGCTGTTTTTT.

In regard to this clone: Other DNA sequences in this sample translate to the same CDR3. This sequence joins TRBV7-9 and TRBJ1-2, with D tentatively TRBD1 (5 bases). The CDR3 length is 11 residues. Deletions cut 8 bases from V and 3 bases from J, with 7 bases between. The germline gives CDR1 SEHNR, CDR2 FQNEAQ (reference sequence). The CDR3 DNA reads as TGTGCCAGCTCGACAGACTATGGCTACACCTTC. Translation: CASSTDYGYTF.

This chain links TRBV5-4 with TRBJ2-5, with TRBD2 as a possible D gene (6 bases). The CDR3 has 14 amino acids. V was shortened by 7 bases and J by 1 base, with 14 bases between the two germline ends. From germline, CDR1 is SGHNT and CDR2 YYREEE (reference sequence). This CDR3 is CASGTEGSQETQYF. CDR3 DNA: TGTGCCAGCGGTACGGAGGGTTCCCAAGAGACCCAGTACTTC.

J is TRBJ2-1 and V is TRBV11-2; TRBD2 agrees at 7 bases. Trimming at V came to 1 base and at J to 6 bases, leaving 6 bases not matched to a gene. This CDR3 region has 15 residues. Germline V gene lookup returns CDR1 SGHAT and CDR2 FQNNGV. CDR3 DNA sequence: TGTGCCAGCAGCTTAGGACTAGCAATTACCAATGAGCAGTTCTTC. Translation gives CASSLGLAITNEQFF.

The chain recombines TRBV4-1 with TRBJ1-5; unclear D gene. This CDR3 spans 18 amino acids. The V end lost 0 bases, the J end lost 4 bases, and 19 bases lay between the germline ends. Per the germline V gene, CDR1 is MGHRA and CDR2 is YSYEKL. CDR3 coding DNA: TGCGCCAGCAGCCAAGACCCCCCACAGATCCTAGCAAATCAGCCCCAGCATTTT. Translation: CASSQDPPQILANQPQHF.

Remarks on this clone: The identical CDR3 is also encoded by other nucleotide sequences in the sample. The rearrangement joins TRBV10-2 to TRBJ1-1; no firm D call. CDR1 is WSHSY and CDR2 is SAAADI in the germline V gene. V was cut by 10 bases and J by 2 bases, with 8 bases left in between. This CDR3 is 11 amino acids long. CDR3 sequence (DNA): TGCGCCATACAGCTCAACACTGAAGCTTTCTTT. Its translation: CAIQLNTEAFF.

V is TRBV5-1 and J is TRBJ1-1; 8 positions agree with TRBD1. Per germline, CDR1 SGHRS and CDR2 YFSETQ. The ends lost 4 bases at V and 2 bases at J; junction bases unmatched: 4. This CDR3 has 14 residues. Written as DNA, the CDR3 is TGCGCCAGCAGCATAACAGGGGGTAACACTGAAGCTTTCTTT. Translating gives CASSITGGNTEAFF. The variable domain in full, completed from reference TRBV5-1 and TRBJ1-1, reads KAGVTQTPRYLIKTRGQQVTLSCSPISGHRSVSWYQQTPGQGLQFLFEYFSETQRNKGNFPGRFSGRQFSNSRSEMNVSTLELGDSALYLCASSITGGNTEAFFGQGTRLTVV.